These 10 T cell receptor beta chains were all obtained from the same sample, sequenced in a study of shared clonotypes between healthy human individuals. Profiled with immunoSEQ multiplex PCR; TCRdb holds only in-frame clones, not every one. The sample carries roughly 2.5 million clones, over 85% recorded once. Sequencing used naive CD4+ T cells sorted from blood. The subset was: CD45RA+ positively selected. These receptors originate from a man in his late teens or twenties in good health.

CDR3 DNA: TGTGCCAGCGAGGGGGTGAACACTGAAGCTTTCTTT. Its protein product is CASEGVNTEAFF. This chain joins TRBV7-9 and TRBJ1-1; a possible D gene is TRBD1 (6 bases). Germline CDR1 and CDR2: SEHNR and FQNEAQ (reference sequence). V lost 8 bases, J lost 0 bases, and 7 bases lay in between. The CDR3 runs to 12 residues.

The V and J genes are TRBV6-5 and TRBJ2-5; TRBD2 matches 7 bases. The ends lost 2 bases at V and 9 bases at J; junction bases unmatched: 9. This CDR3 has 14 residues. From germline, CDR1 is MNHEY and CDR2 SVGAGI. CDR3 loop: CASSYVGGFAAQYF. In DNA form, the CDR3 reads TGTGCCAGCAGTTACGTGGGGGGGTTTGCGGCCCAGTACTTC.

The V and J genes are TRBV18 and TRBJ2-7; possible D gene TRBD1, 6 bases. V was shortened by 6 bases and J by 2 bases, with 17 bases between the two germline ends. The length of the CDR3 is 15 residues. Germline CDR1 and CDR2: KGHSH and LQKENI. The CDR3 DNA follows: TGTGCCAGCTCCCGTAACCCCGGGACAACCTACGAGCAGTACTTC. Its translation is CASSRNPGTTYEQYF.

This clone turned up a few times. The chain recombines TRBV7-9 with TRBJ2-5; D is undetermined. The CDR3 runs 17 residues. Germline CDR1 reads SEHNR; CDR2 reads FQNEAQ (reference sequence). V was shortened by 4 bases and J by 1 base, with 19 bases between the two germline ends. The CDR3 sequence: CASSSLPLGSGQETQYF. The CDR3 nucleotides read TGTGCCAGCAGCTCACTCCCCCTGGGGTCTGGCCAAGAGACCCAGTACTTC. Supplemented by reference TRBV7-9 and TRBJ2-5, the full variable domain reads DTGVSQNPRHKITKRGQNVTFRCDPISEHNRLYWYRQTLGQGPEFLTYFQNEAQLEKSRLLSDRFSAERPKGSFSTLEIQRTEQGDSAMYLCASSSLPLGSGQETQYFGPGTRLLVL.

The gene calls are TRBV5-1 and TRBJ2-3, with D possibly TRBD1 on 5 matching bases. V gave up 5 bases and J gave up 2 bases, with 12 bases separating them. The CDR3 loop spans 14 amino acids. The germline gives CDR1 SGHRS, CDR2 YFSETQ. This CDR3 reads CASRGSGATDTQYF. CDR3 in DNA: TGCGCCAGCAGGGGCAGTGGGGCCACAGATACGCAGTATTTT.

The rearrangement links TRBV2 to TRBJ1-2, with D possibly being TRBD1 (5 bases). This CDR3 is built from 14 residues. From germline, CDR1 is SNHLY and CDR2 FYNNEI. V lost 3 bases to trimming and J lost 2 bases, with 10 bases between them. CDR3 protein: CASSEDMGNYGYTF. The CDR3 DNA sequence: TGTGCCAGCAGTGAGGACATGGGGAACTATGGCTACACCTTC.

This clone was counted once. The gene calls are TRBV28 and TRBJ1-1, with 7 bases lining up with TRBD1. The J segment lost 10 bases and the V segment lost 4 bases, leaving 9 bases of the junction unmatched. There are 13 residues in the CDR3. CDR1 and CDR2 from the germline V gene are MDHEN and SYDVKM. Here the CDR3 DNA reads TGTGCCAGCAGTTCCCCAGACAGGGAAAGAGCTTTCTTT. It codes for CASSSPDRERAFF.

This chain uses TRBV15 with TRBJ1-6, with D possibly TRBD1 on 6 matching bases. The germline V and J ends were trimmed by 0 bases and 0 bases, with 15 bases remaining between them. The CDR3 has 19 amino acids. CDR1 and CDR2 (germline): LNHNV, YYDKDF (reference sequence). CDR3 amino acids: CATSRDLNTGSSYNSPLHF. Written as DNA, the CDR3 is TGTGCCACCAGCAGAGATCTGAATACAGGGAGCTCCTATAATTCACCCCTCCACTTT.

V is TRBV28 and J is TRBJ1-1; 9 nucleotides match TRBD1. J lost 5 bases, V lost 4 bases, and 5 bases had no gene match. Germline lookup yields CDR1 MDHEN and CDR2 SYDVKM. The CDR3 consists of 14 residues. CDR3 loop: CASSYRGLGTEAFF. CDR3 coding DNA: TGTGCCAGCAGTTACAGGGGGCTCGGGACTGAAGCTTTCTTT.

The genes are TRBV7-9 and TRBJ1-2; TRBD1 agrees at 7 bases. V dropped 5 bases and J dropped 3; count of bases not matched to a gene: 6. The CDR3 has 14 amino acids. Germline V lookup: CDR1 SEHNR, CDR2 FQNEAQ (reference sequence). Written as DNA, the CDR3 is TGTGCCAGCAGCCACGACAGGGCCTACTATGGCTACACCTTC. It is translated as CASSHDRAYYGYTF.